This T cell receptor (beta chain) derives from a study of blood T cells in healthy people across ages. The V segment lost 4 bases and the J segment 2 bases; nucleotides outside the gene matches: 2. The CDR3 loop spans 14 amino acids. The sample holds a few counts of this clonotype. The antigen is unknown. Collection of roughly 10 milliliters of peripheral blood was performed for each donor. With a J-beta primer mix and a sample-barcoded 5' primer, a second PCR ran roughly 7 to 11 cycles. Each cDNA molecule carried a tag from a template-switch adaptor that contained 12 random nucleotides. TCRdb reprocessed the 5' RACE reads via MiXCR and lists one record per CDR3 protein. There are about 780,000 distinct CDR3 sequences in the sample; around half occur only once, and about a sixth lies in the top ten. Findings and caveats of the study: Considered underestimates were the diversity estimates obtained from one million T cells. Measured against age, TCR beta diversity per million T cells decreased in a roughly linear manner.

The source material was blood. This TCR was sampled from a man at least 80 years old in good health. The chain joins TRBV12-3 or TRBV12-4 to TRBJ1-2; TRBD1 matches 9 bases. The chain's CDR3 is CASSYRGRNYGYTF. DNA of the CDR3: TGTGCCAGCAGTTACAGGGGGCGAAACTATGGCTACACCTTC.